What follows is one TCR beta chain and its context. Enrollees, about 18 to 95 years old, lived in approximately 24 US areas. Cohorts were assigned according to the clinical history that participants reported. All recovered Cohort 3 donors got two negative PCRs, got clearance, or saw symptom resolution. Germline loops: CDR1 SGHAT, CDR2 FQNNGV. This CDR3 region has 13 residues. V lost 1 base to trimming and J lost 7 bases, with 7 bases between them. Sequenced by immunoSEQ multiplex PCR; TCRdb stores in-frame clones only, minus some. The repertoire consists of 150,000 to 200,000 clones, with 80% to 90% occurring once and the leading ten covering roughly 10%. The data are from a study of blood T cell repertoires in COVID-19. Overall study context: COVID-19 samples, acute and convalescent, were from the United States, Italy and Spain.

The chain uses TRBV11-2 and TRBJ1-4; D uncertain. This sequence originates from a woman aged 18-35 years who had recovered from COVID-19. The sample was PBMCs or T cells enriched from blood (not recorded which). Here the CDR3 reads CASSLAEGEKLFF. CDR3 nucleotide sequence: TGTGCCAGCAGCTTAGCCGAGGGTGAAAAACTGTTTTTT. Variable domain in full (rest from reference TRBV11-2 and TRBJ1-4): EAGVAQSPRYKIIEKRQSVAFWCNPISGHATLYWYQQILGQGPKLLIQFQNNGVVDDSQLPKDRFSAERLKGVDSTLKIQPAKLEDSAVYLCASSLAEGEKLFFGSGTQLSVL.